A selection of T cell receptor beta chains follows, all from one sample in a study of shared clonotypes between healthy human individuals. The protocol was immunoSEQ multiplex PCR, while the TCRdb copy is restricted to in-frame clones and leaves out a portion. The sample consists of approximately 400,000 clones, 96% of them appearing once. The sequenced sample consisted of memory CD8+ T cells sorted from blood. The receptor set was obtained from a man aged 25 to 40 in good health. CDR3s include the opening cysteine and the closing phenylalanine or tryptophan. D genes are given only for firm matches. Some rows mark clone size as missing; the rest say once, few, many or name a class of expanded clone.

v_call,cdr3_length,j_call,d_call,clone_size,cdr3_aa,cdr3_nt
TRBV27,15,TRBJ2-7,TRBD1,NA,CASSFKGTGVYEQYF,TGTGCCAGCAGTTTTAAAGGGACAGGGGTCTACGAGCAGTACTTC
TRBV28,13,TRBJ2-2,TRBD2,NA,CASETSSTGELFF,TGTGCCAGCGAGACTAGCTCCACCGGGGAGCTGTTTTTT
TRBV28,14,TRBJ2-7,TRBD1,NA,CASSSPDRSYEQYF,TGTGCCAGCAGCTCACCGGACAGGTCCTACGAGCAGTACTTC
TRBV7-3,14,TRBJ2-7,TRBD2,once,CASSLLAGAYEQYF,TGTGCCAGCAGCTTACTAGCGGGAGCCTACGAGCAGTACTTC
TRBV5-1,13,TRBJ2-1,NA,NA,CASSLGRGNEQFF,TGCGCCAGCAGCTTAGGGAGGGGGAATGAGCAGTTCTTC
TRBV9,15,TRBJ2-3,NA,NA,CASGSGAIHTDTQYF,TGTGCCAGCGGGTCGGGGGCCATCCACACAGATACGCAGTATTTT
TRBV30,12,TRBJ1-1,TRBD1,NA,CAWSLKTGTAFF,TGTGCCTGGAGTTTGAAGACAGGGACAGCTTTCTTT
TRBV2,12,TRBJ2-1,NA,NA,CASSLMANEQFF,TGTGCCAGCAGCTTAATGGCCAATGAGCAGTTCTTC
TRBV7-6,15,TRBJ2-1,TRBD2,NA,CASSLRTSGSNEQFF,TGTGCCAGCAGCTTAAGGACTAGCGGGAGCAATGAGCAGTTCTTC
TRBV7-2,19,TRBJ2-3,TRBD2,NA,CASSFRLAGGPGTTDTQYF,TGTGCCAGCAGCTTTAGGCTAGCGGGAGGGCCAGGAACCACAGATACGCAGTATTTT
TRBV10-3,12,TRBJ2-3,NA,NA,CATRPGGDTQYF,TGTGCCACGCGCCCGGGCGGAGATACGCAGTATTTT
TRBV28,13,TRBJ1-4,NA,NA,CASSFRLNEKLFF,TGTGCCAGCAGTTTTCGCCTTAATGAAAAACTGTTTTTT
TRBV5-5,12,TRBJ2-7,NA,NA,CASSFHSGEKYF,TGTGCCAGCAGCTTTCATTCCGGGGAGAAGTACTTC